This T cell receptor beta chain was profiled in a study of T cells in Graves' hyperthyroidism and ophthalmopathy. This clonotype showed up many times. Losses at the gene ends were 1 base for V and 4 bases for J; bases not matched to a gene: 6. In germline, CDR1 is DFQATT, CDR2 SNEGSKA (reference sequence). The CDR3 extends over 15 amino acids. Authors of the study amplified TCR beta CDR3 regions from RNA transcripts. The HTBI set primed first-round TCR CDR3 RT-PCR. MiXCR, run by TCRdb on the multiplex PCR reads, gives a single entry per CDR3 protein. Of about half a million distinct CDR3 sequences listed, about 16% were seen once; the top ten hold about 29%.

The clonotype originates from a woman in her twenties or thirties with Graves' ophthalmopathy. The sequenced material came from blood. The rearrangement links TRBV20-1 to TRBJ2-7, with 11 bases matching TRBD2. CDR3 DNA: TGCAGTGCTAGAGCTCTACGGACTAGCGGGTACGAGCAGTACTTC. Amino acids: CSARALRTSGYEQYF.